This T cell receptor beta chain was observed in a study of shared clonotypes between healthy human individuals. Study information: Per donor, CD8 memory used one plate, CD8 naive used two, CD4 memory used three and CD4 naive used three.

The CDR3 totals 17 residues. J lost 4 bases, V lost 0 bases, and 9 bases had no gene match. Germline assignment: CDR1 SGHDN and CDR2 FVKESK. Repertoires were generated with immunoSEQ multiplex PCR, while TCRdb's copy carries only in-frame clones and drops some. The sample consists of under 650,000 clones, about 96% of them appearing once. This sequence was found in a woman aged 25 to 45 in good health. The gene calls are TRBV14 and TRBJ2-5, with 9 positions matching TRBD2. Sequenced input: naive CD4+ T cells sorted from blood. The subset here: CD45RA+ positively selected. DNA of the CDR3: TGTGCCAGCAGCCAAGAGGGAATAGCGGGAGTAGGAGAGACCCAGTACTTC. Residues: CASSQEGIAGVGETQYF. The variable domain in full, with the rest retrieved from reference TRBV14 and TRBJ2-5, is EAGVTQFPSHSVIEKGQTVTLRCDPISGHDNLYWYRRVMGKEIKFLLHFVKESKQDESGMPNNRFLAERTGGTYSTLKVQPAELEDSGVYFCASSQEGIAGVGETQYFGPGTRLLVL.